The 28 T cell receptor beta chains in this list originate from one sample, sequenced in a study of blood T cell repertoires in COVID-19 (dated by TCRdb to between 2020 and 2021). The method was the immunoSEQ multiplex PCR assay. Here the immuneACCESS table is served through TCRdb, limited to in-frame sequences with V and J called. Missing clones are a known gap in these copies; in checked studies unresolved V genes cover under half, and the rest lacks a known reason. Here the sample has about 480,000 clones; around nine tenths occur a single time. The ten biggest clones cover around 4.5% of the sample. Sequencing input: peripheral blood. Source of these receptors: a woman younger than 45 with acute or convalescent COVID-19.

The V gene is TRBV3-1 (or the pseudogene TRBV3-2), the J gene TRBJ1-2; TRBD1 agrees at 10 bases. The CDR3 is made up of 15 amino acids. The germline CDR1 and CDR2 sequences are LGHDT and YNNKEL (reference sequence). Unmatched junction bases numbered 6, after V lost 3 bases and J lost 5 bases. The CDR3 sequence: CASSHRDRGRYGYTF. Written as DNA, the CDR3 is TGTGCCAGCAGCCACCGGGACAGGGGCCGGTATGGCTACACCTTC.

The CDR3 loop is CASGLGTPNTGELFF. As DNA, the CDR3 is TGTGCTAGTGGTTTGGGGACACCTAACACCGGGGAGCTGTTTTTT. V and J are TRBV12-5 and TRBJ2-2; a weak D match, TRBD1 (5 bases). Germline lookup yields CDR1 LGHNT and CDR2 FRNRAP. V lost 1 base, J lost 2 bases, and 8 bases lay in between. The CDR3 has 15 residues.

The chain employs TRBV7-9 and TRBJ1-2, with 8 bases aligning to TRBD1. Germline trimming cut 6 bases from V and 5 bases from J; bases unmatched to any gene: 23. Germline CDR1 and CDR2: SEHNR and FQNEAQ (reference sequence). This CDR3 has 19 amino acids. In nucleotides, the CDR3 is TGTGCCAGCAGTCTTTTAGGTGGGTGGCGGGACAGGACCGCATATGGCTACACCTTC. Protein product: CASSLLGGWRDRTAYGYTF.

The chain links TRBV2 to TRBJ1-1; D unresolved. The CDR3 spans 14 residues. With 0 bases removed from V and 1 base from J, the gap between germline ends came to 6 bases. The V gene's germline CDR1 is SNHLY and CDR2 FYNNEI. This CDR3 is CASSEAARNTEAFF. The CDR3 DNA reads as TGTGCCAGCAGTGAAGCAGCTCGGAACACTGAAGCTTTCTTT.

With regard to this clone: The sample has other DNA sequences that encode this CDR3 too. The chain employs TRBV3-1 (or the pseudogene TRBV3-2) and TRBJ1-1, with D perhaps TRBD1 (5 bases). Trimming took 3 bases from V and 5 from J, leaving 10 bases between them. This CDR3 comprises 13 residues. Germline CDR1 LGHDT, CDR2 YNNKEL (reference sequence). The CDR3 spells CASSQGGRTEAFF. The DNA for the CDR3 is TGTGCCAGCAGCCAGGGGGGACGGACTGAAGCTTTCTTT.

V is TRBV5-5 and J is TRBJ2-7, with D maybe TRBD1 (6 bases). The CDR3 has 15 residues. Germline V gene lookup returns CDR1 SGHKS and CDR2 YYEKEE (reference sequence). V was shortened by 5 bases and J by 5 bases, with 20 bases between the two germline ends. The CDR3 protein is CASSFQQGFSDEQYF. In DNA, the CDR3 is TGTGCCAGCAGTTTTCAACAGGGTTTTAGCGACGAGCAGTACTTC.

The V call is TRBV27, the J call TRBJ2-7, with D perhaps matching TRBD2 (5 bases). Germline V gene lookup returns CDR1 MNHEY and CDR2 SMNVEV (reference sequence). The CDR3 consists of 14 residues. Trimming removed 3 bases at V and 5 bases at J, with 14 bases between. The CDR3 sequence: CASSFTGLFDEQYF. CDR3 nucleotides: TGTGCCAGCAGTTTCACGGGGTTGTTCGACGAGCAGTACTTC.

This clone occurred once. J is TRBJ2-3 and V is TRBV7-3, with 8 nucleotides matching TRBD1. Germline CDR1 reads SGHTA; CDR2 reads FQGTGA. The CDR3 is made up of 14 amino acids. V lost 5 bases and J lost 6; bases outside the gene matches: 7. CDR3 DNA sequence: TGTGCCAGCAGCATCACCCCAGGGGGCGATACGCAGTATTTT. Protein product: CASSITPGGDTQYF.

V is TRBV11-3 and J is TRBJ1-1; D possibly corresponds to TRBD1 (5 bases). The CDR3 loop spans 14 amino acids. The germline CDR1 and CDR2 sequences are SGHNT and YENEEA. V lost 2 bases to trimming and J lost 1 base, with 8 bases between them. Here the CDR3 reads CASSLRGQNTEAFF. The CDR3 DNA sequence: TGTGCCAGCAGCTTAAGGGGTCAGAACACTGAAGCTTTCTTT.

This chain uses TRBV6-5 with TRBJ1-2; the match to TRBD1 covers 7 bases. V gave up 6 bases and J gave up 7 bases; unmatched junction bases: 2. The CDR3 is made up of 11 amino acids. Germline loops: CDR1 MNHEY, CDR2 SVGAGI. The CDR3 region has the DNA TGTGCCAGCAGCTACAGGGGTGGCTACACCTTC. It translates to CASSYRGGYTF.

The rearrangement joins TRBV9 to TRBJ2-5, with TRBD2 identical over 7 bases. CDR3 length equals 13 residues. Per germline, CDR1 SGDLS and CDR2 YYNGEE. J lost 7 bases, V lost 4 bases, and 7 bases had no gene match. The CDR3 coding sequence is TGTGCCAGCAGCCGGAGCGGGGTAGGGACCCAGTACTTC. It translates to CASSRSGVGTQYF. The variable domain in full, with the rest retrieved from reference TRBV9 and TRBJ2-5, is DSGVTQTPKHLITATGQRVTLRCSPRSGDLSVYWYQQSLDQGLQFLIQYYNGEERAKGNILERFSAQQFPDLHSELNLSSLELGDSALYFCASSRSGVGTQYFGPGTRLLVL.

This chain joins TRBV24-1 and TRBJ2-1; 8 bases are shared with TRBD1. The CDR3 contains 11 residues. Germline V lookup: CDR1 KGHDR, CDR2 SFDVKD. The junction had 5 bases not matched to a gene; V was cut back by 5 bases and J by 15 bases. As DNA, the CDR3 is TGTGCCACCAGTGGAGGACAGGGTTGGTTCTTC. It codes for CATSGGQGWFF.

The chain combines TRBV12-5 with TRBJ1-5, with a tentative D call TRBD1 (6 bases). The germline CDR1 and CDR2 sequences are LGHNT and FRNRAP. CDR3 length: 11 amino acids. V was trimmed by 5 bases and J by 11 bases, leaving 10 bases between them. This CDR3 reads CASGLQGSQHF. CDR3 nucleotides: TGTGCTAGTGGTCTCCAGGGGTCCCAGCATTTT.

The chain recombines TRBV27 with TRBJ2-1, with 9 nucleotides matching TRBD1. The CDR3 loop spans 14 amino acids. The germline V gene encodes CDR1 MNHEY and CDR2 SMNVEV (reference sequence). After removal of 6 bases from V and 10 bases from J, the junction contained 10 bases not matched to a gene. The CDR3, as DNA: TGTGCCAGCAGCCCCGGACAGGGGTCGGGGGAGCAGTTCTTC. It encodes CASSPGQGSGEQFF.

The chain uses TRBV15 and TRBJ2-2, with TRBD1 identical over 9 bases. The CDR3 runs to 15 residues. Looked up from germline, CDR1 is LNHNV and CDR2 is YYDKDF (reference sequence). Trimming removed 1 base from V and 7 bases from J; junction bases left unmatched: 4. The CDR3 protein is CATSRADRGSGELFF. CDR3 sequence (DNA): TGTGCCACCAGCAGAGCGGACAGGGGTAGCGGGGAGCTGTTTTTT.

V and J are TRBV30 and TRBJ2-2; D remains unclear. Germline V gives CDR1 GTSNPN, CDR2 SVGIG (reference sequence). CDR3 length: 12 amino acids. The ends were cut back, 2 bases at V and 7 bases at J, with 8 bases in the middle. The CDR3 reads CAWSPSYGELFF. The CDR3 bases are TGTGCCTGGAGTCCAAGCTACGGGGAGCTGTTTTTT.

The V gene is TRBV9, the J gene TRBJ2-7; a possible D gene is TRBD1 (5 bases). V gave up 3 bases and J gave up 5 bases, with 12 bases separating them. CDR3 length: 13 amino acids. Germline lookup yields CDR1 SGDLS and CDR2 YYNGEE. The CDR3 DNA is TGTGCCAGCAGCGAGGGGTGGGGCGACGAGCAGTACTTC. Translating gives CASSEGWGDEQYF. Together with reference TRBV9 and TRBJ2-7, the CDR3 gives the full variable domain: DSGVTQTPKHLITATGQRVTLRCSPRSGDLSVYWYQQSLDQGLQFLIQYYNGEERAKGNILERFSAQQFPDLHSELNLSSLELGDSALYFCASSEGWGDEQYFGPGTRLTVT.

V and J are TRBV10-1 and TRBJ2-7; D is possibly TRBD2 (6 bases). The CDR3 totals 13 residues. V was clipped by 10 bases and J by 6 bases, with 19 bases between them. In germline, CDR1 is WNHNN, CDR2 SYGVQD (reference sequence). The CDR3 loop is CATTNTVGGEQYF. The CDR3 bases are TGCGCCACCACCAACACCGTCGGGGGCGAGCAGTACTTC.

The V and J genes are TRBV11-2 and TRBJ2-3; the D gene is possibly TRBD2 (6 bases). The V gene lost 5 bases and the J gene lost 2 bases, with 14 bases spanning the gap. The length of the CDR3 is 15 residues. Germline V gene sequence: CDR1 SGHAT, CDR2 FQNNGV. The CDR3 is CASSTQGLYTDTQYF. For the CDR3, the DNA is TGTGCCAGCAGCACCCAAGGACTATACACAGATACGCAGTATTTT.

This chain uses TRBV14 with TRBJ2-3; tentatively, D is TRBD1 (6 bases). Germline CDR1 SGHDN, CDR2 FVKESK. This CDR3 has 17 residues. The germline V and J ends were trimmed by 2 bases and 0 bases, with 15 bases remaining between them. As DNA, the CDR3 is TGTGCCAGCAGCCAATGGTGGGGGCGTCCTAGCACAGATACGCAGTATTTT. It specifies CASSQWWGRPSTDTQYF.

This chain connects TRBV14 to TRBJ2-5; 7 positions agree with TRBD1. The germline CDR1 and CDR2 sequences are SGHDN and FVKESK. Unmatched junction bases numbered 4, after V lost 2 bases and J lost 4 bases. The CDR3 runs 14 residues. CDR3 loop: CASSQLGGGETQYF. CDR3 DNA sequence: TGTGCCAGCAGCCAACTAGGGGGCGGAGAGACCCAGTACTTC.

This clone has just one count. Within the sample, other DNA sequences also encode this same CDR3. The V call is TRBV5-1, the J call TRBJ1-2; no clear D. The V end lost 4 bases, the J end lost 2 bases, and 9 bases lay between the germline ends. The CDR3 is made up of 13 amino acids. The germline gives CDR1 SGHRS, CDR2 YFSETQ. CDR3 coding DNA: TGCGCCAGCAGCCTAGACGTAAACTATGGCTACACCTTC. Protein product: CASSLDVNYGYTF.

This clone was detected only once. The chain is built from TRBV5-4 and TRBJ2-7; D is perhaps TRBD2 (5 bases). Germline V CDR1 and CDR2: SGHNT, YYREEE (reference sequence). The CDR3 sequence is 13 residues long. Trimming pared 4 bases from V and 2 bases from J, leaving 10 bases between. DNA for the CDR3: TGTGCCAGCAGCGTCGGACTGACCTACGAGCAGTACTTC. This translates into CASSVGLTYEQYF.

The chain is built from TRBV9 and TRBJ1-6; TRBD1 is a possible D gene (6 bases). Trimming removed 5 bases from V and 7 bases from J, with 19 bases in between. Germline CDR1 is SGDLS and CDR2 is YYNGEE. This CDR3 spans 16 amino acids. The CDR3 DNA reads TGTGCCAGCAGTCCCCATTCGGACAGATTAAATTCACCCCTCCACTTT. As protein: CASSPHSDRLNSPLHF. Variable domain in full (rest from reference TRBV9 and TRBJ1-6): DSGVTQTPKHLITATGQRVTLRCSPRSGDLSVYWYQQSLDQGLQFLIQYYNGEERAKGNILERFSAQQFPDLHSELNLSSLELGDSALYFCASSPHSDRLNSPLHFGNGTRLTVT.

The chain carries TRBV19 and TRBJ1-6; weak D call: TRBD1 (5 bases). The germline CDR1 and CDR2 sequences are LNHDA and SQIVND (reference sequence). The CDR3 contains 17 residues. V gave up 3 bases and J gave up 6 bases, with 18 bases separating them. CDR3 DNA sequence: TGTGCCAGTAGTATTAGCGGTCGGGGCGGTCTTAATTCACCCCTCCACTTT. Its translation is CASSISGRGGLNSPLHF.

V usage is TRBV5-1 and J usage is TRBJ2-3, with TRBD2 matching over 8 bases. This CDR3 is built from 17 residues. Germline V gives CDR1 SGHRS, CDR2 YFSETQ. V trimming: 3 bases; J trimming: 2 bases; junction bases outside the gene matches: 11. CDR3 region: CASSSPSGGDYTDTQYF. The DNA for the CDR3 is TGCGCCAGCAGCTCGCCATCCGGGGGGGATTACACAGATACGCAGTATTTT.

The chain combines TRBV28 with TRBJ1-2; D is unclear. Germline-derived CDR1 and CDR2 are MDHEN and SYDVKM. This CDR3 spans 15 amino acids. V was cut by 5 bases and J by 8 bases, with 21 bases left in between. The CDR3 loop is CASSPPLQMTQGYTF. The CDR3 region has the DNA TGTGCCAGCAGTCCACCCTTACAGATGACACAGGGCTACACCTTC.

The J gene is TRBJ2-5, the V gene TRBV21-1; whether TRBD1, the table's D call, matches the DNA was not checked. TRBV21-1 is annotated as a pseudogene. The CDR3 runs 18 residues. CDR3 sequence reads: CASSATSVPDRPQETQYF. The CDR3 DNA follows: TGTGCCAGCAGCGCCACCTCAGTTCCGGACAGGCCGCAAGAGACCCAGTACTTC.